The sequence of this T cell receptor (beta chain) was determined in a study of blood T cells in healthy people across ages. The wider study: The template switching approach captured approximately one barcoded beta molecule for every two T cells. Overall study findings and caveats: Researchers judged that diversity estimates from one million T cells fell short of true values.

Of note for this clonotype: Its target is not known.

Combining a sample-barcoded 5' primer with a J-beta primer mix, a second PCR ran for about 7 to 11 cycles. TCRdb re-analysed the 5' RACE reads in MiXCR, keeping a single row per CDR3 protein. Here the sample spans roughly 790,000 distinct CDR3 sequences, roughly 44% being singletons. The authors isolated at least 6 million PBMCs per sample. The sequence came from a woman in her sixties in good health. Sequenced sample: blood.

The CDR3 reads CASRDWGQPQHF. The DNA for the CDR3 is TGTGCCAGCAGGGACTGGGGGCAGCCCCAGCATTTT. The chain is built from TRBV28 and TRBJ1-5; D might be TRBD1 (5 bases). Germline loops: CDR1 MDHEN, CDR2 SYDVKM. The CDR3 is 12 residues long. Deletions cut 6 bases from V and 7 bases from J, with 10 bases between.